These 14 T cell receptor beta chains originate from one sample sequenced in a study of metastatic and nonmetastatic thyroid tumors. MiXCR was used by TCRdb to re-call the PCR reads. The sample records under 4,000 clones, less than 25% being singletons. All patients were treatment-naive before thyroid surgery. The sequencing input was tumor tissue. These receptors originate from a male donor with papillary thyroid cancer or a benign thyroid nodule (not recorded which). Some clones in this sample may be carry-over from other donors' samples.

This clone was seen repeatedly, ten times or more. This chain links TRBV4-1 with TRBJ2-3; D not certain. CDR1 is MGHRA, CDR2 YSYEKL, per germline. The CDR3 covers 17 residues. Between the trimmed V and J ends, which lost 0 bases and 0 bases, there was a span of 13 bases. The CDR3 DNA is TGCGCCAGCAGCCAAGAAGGTAGCAGAGCTAGCACAGATACGCAGTATTTT. This sequence encodes CASSQEGSRASTDTQYF.

Sample share makes this clone medium-sized. This rearrangement joins TRBV27 to TRBJ2-1, with a tentative D call TRBD1 (6 bases). The CDR3 runs 16 residues. V dropped 5 bases and J dropped 1 base, with 15 bases sitting between them. Germline V gene data show CDR1 as MNHEY and CDR2 as SMNVEV (reference sequence). The CDR3 protein is CASSPSGTYSYNEQFF. CDR3 coding DNA: TGTGCCAGCAGTCCATCCGGGACATATTCCTACAATGAGCAGTTCTTC.

In this sample, this clone turned up many times. The chain is built from TRBV3-1 and TRBJ2-1, with 7 bases lining up with TRBD2. The CDR3 loop spans 15 amino acids. Germline lookup yields CDR1 LGHDT and CDR2 YNNKEL (reference sequence). With 4 bases clipped from V and 3 bases from J, the junction kept 6 bases outside the gene matches. The CDR3 sequence: CASSPLAGNYNEQFF. CDR3 DNA: TGTGCCAGCAGCCCTTTAGCGGGTAACTACAATGAGCAGTTCTTC.

As concerns this clone: Germline and junction disagree at one end, which may indicate a read error. The V call is TRBV7-7, the J call TRBJ2-1; 8 bases fit TRBD2. The CDR3 runs to 15 residues. Germline V lookup: CDR1 SSHAT, CDR2 FNYEAQ (reference sequence). The CDR3: CASSLAGGAYNEQFF. The CDR3, as DNA: TGTGCTAGCAGCTTAGCCGGGGGGGCTTACAATGAGCAGTTCTTC.

The chain couples TRBV5-1 to TRBJ1-3, with D possibly TRBD1 on 6 matching bases. The CDR3 covers 15 residues. CDR1 and CDR2 (germline): SGHRS, YFSETQ. V lost 0 bases and J 2 bases, leaving 9 bases between the germline ends. CDR3 protein: CASSLEGVPGNTIYF. CDR3 coding DNA: TGCGCCAGCAGCTTGGAGGGGGTCCCTGGAAACACCATATATTTT. The variable domain in full, with the rest retrieved from reference TRBV5-1 and TRBJ1-3, is KAGVTQTPRYLIKTRGQQVTLSCSPISGHRSVSWYQQTPGQGLQFLFEYFSETQRNKGNFPGRFSGRQFSNSRSEMNVSTLELGDSALYLCASSLEGVPGNTIYFGEGSWLTVV.

The chain combines TRBV5-1 with TRBJ2-7; D might be TRBD1 (6 bases). The CDR3 totals 15 residues. The germline CDR1 and CDR2 sequences are SGHRS and YFSETQ. The V end was cut by 4 bases, the J end by 0 bases, with 14 bases between. Here the CDR3 reads CASSPGQTISYEQYF. CDR3 nucleotides: TGCGCCAGCAGCCCGGGACAAACAATCTCCTACGAGCAGTACTTC.

This clone is categorized as medium-sized. The chain is built from TRBV12-3 or TRBV12-4 and TRBJ2-7; a weak D match, TRBD1 (5 bases). V lost 3 bases, J lost 4 bases, and 7 bases lay in between. The CDR3 is 12 amino acids. CDR3 amino acids: CASSLSGYEQYF. The CDR3, as DNA: TGTGCCAGCAGTTTGTCAGGGTACGAGCAGTACTTC.

By sample share, this clone is medium-sized (0.01 to 0.1%). The rearrangement links TRBV29-1 to TRBJ2-2; 7 bases line up with TRBD2. V was clipped by 7 bases and J by 4 bases; unmatched bases: 6. The CDR3 runs to 13 residues. The germline CDR1 and CDR2 sequences are SQVTM and ANQGSEA. The CDR3 spells CSAAPGGTGELFF. DNA for the CDR3: TGCAGCGCTGCCCCGGGGGGCACCGGGGAGCTGTTTTTT.

The table lists this clone with many counts. The CDR3 carries no conserved terminal phenylalanine or tryptophan, so it likely arises from a read error. This sequence joins TRBV10-3 and TRBJ1-2, with 9 bases identical to TRBD1. Germline V gives CDR1 ENHRY, CDR2 SYGVKD. The CDR3 is made up of 14 amino acids. CDR3 coding DNA: TGTGCTATCAGTTGGGACAGGGACAACTATGGCTACACCTCC. Protein: CAISWDRDNYGYTS.

J is TRBJ1-1 and V is TRBV5-1; D remains ambiguous. V lost 4 bases, J lost 0 bases, and 10 bases lay in between. The germline V gene has CDR1 SGHRS and CDR2 YFSETQ. The CDR3 is made up of 14 amino acids. CDR3 sequence: CASSQDGLNTEAFF. CDR3 in DNA: TGCGCCAGCAGCCAAGACGGTCTGAACACTGAAGCTTTCTTT.

CDR3 sequence (DNA): TGTGCCAGCCGTAGCGGCGGGAGGAATGAGCAGTTCTTC. This codes for CASRSGGRNEQFF. The chain recombines TRBV12-3 or TRBV12-4 with TRBJ2-1; 8 positions agree with TRBD2. V gave up 8 bases and J gave up 7 bases; unmatched junction bases: 7. The CDR3 is 13 amino acids.

This clone is categorized as medium-sized. V and J are TRBV24-1 and TRBJ2-5; 12 bases are a match to TRBD2. The germline CDR1 and CDR2 sequences are KGHDR and SFDVKD. The V gene end was trimmed by 0 bases and the J gene end by 4 bases; junction bases not matched to a gene: 2. The CDR3 runs 16 residues. The CDR3 nucleotides read TGTGCCACCAGTGATTTGCTAGCGGGAGGGCCAGAGACCCAGTACTTC. Translation gives CATSDLLAGGPETQYF.

The gene calls are TRBV7-2 and TRBJ2-1; 8 nucleotides match TRBD2. The J segment lost 4 bases and the V segment lost 0 bases, leaving 2 bases of the junction unmatched. This CDR3 contains 15 residues. Germline assignment: CDR1 SGHTA and CDR2 FQGNSA. CDR3 sequence reads: CASSLAASGYNEQFF. CDR3 in DNA: TGTGCCAGCAGCTTAGCTGCTAGCGGGTACAATGAGCAGTTCTTC.

The sample holds a few counts of this clone. The V gene is TRBV6-2 or TRBV6-3, the J gene TRBJ2-1; 8 bases line up with TRBD1. The V segment lost 0 bases and the J segment 8 bases; nucleotides outside the gene matches: 6. Germline V gene lookup returns CDR1 MNHEY and CDR2 SVGEGT. The CDR3 has 15 amino acids. CDR3: CASSYSGGQGDEQFF. CDR3 in DNA: TGTGCCAGCAGTTACTCCGGAGGACAGGGCGATGAGCAGTTCTTC.